The clone carrying this T cell receptor (beta chain) was detected a few times. The antigen is undetermined. With V trimmed by 1 base and J by 5 bases, 4 bases remained unmatched. CDR1 and CDR2 from the germline V gene are MNHEY and SVGEGT. The CDR3 loop spans 15 amino acids. TCRdb reanalysed the reads using MiXCR and keeps one entry per CDR3 protein. The profile shows 300,000 to 400,000 distinct CDR3 sequences, around 25% of them singletons. These data come from a study of T cell repertoires in cytomegalovirus infection. Study-wide context: Matching HLA type and CMV infection were both indicated by public TCR beta signatures. Findings and limits, study-wide: CMV carriers having the relevant HLA were flagged by cumulative public TCR beta family frequency.

V and J are TRBV6-2 or TRBV6-3 and TRBJ1-1; 10 positions agree with TRBD1. The starting material was cultured PBMCs, obtained from culture after CMV antigen stimulation. This sequence was found in a human donor in good health (CMV status not recorded). Some clones in this sample may be carry-over from other donors' samples. The CDR3 sequence is CASSYYRTGGTEAFF. The DNA of the CDR3 is TGTGCCAGCAGTTACTACCGGACAGGGGGGACTGAAGCTTTCTTT.